The text below deals with one TCR beta chain. The antigen is unknown. The researchers obtained blood RNA from unsorted whole blood and also extracted germline DNA. The source of the sample is a study of tumor-infiltrating lymphocytes in primary liver carcinoma. Study-wide context: Tumors measured about 4 to 11 cm and were stage T1-T3 N0M0.

Study observations and caveats: It was tumor-adjacent and tumor-blood pairs that overlapped less than tumor region pairs did. Because the samples were bulk unsorted, the study did not compare CD4+ and CD8+ repertoires. Blood trailed tumors significantly in top-250-clone fraction (p = 0.039).

TCR beta cDNA came from 400 to 500 ng total RNA, primed with a constant-region primer. The TCR beta library was amplified through three nested multiplex PCR rounds in a modified ARM-PCR procedure. Primers for the first two PCR rounds were TRBV1-TRBV30 forward primers and a C-beta reverse primer (approximately 9 cycles per round). TCRdb independently ran MiXCR on the multiplex PCR reads; one entry per CDR3 protein. The sample yields 330,000 or so distinct CDR3 sequences, less than 75% seen once. Germline values: CDR1 ENHRY, CDR2 SYGVKD. The V and J ends lost 10 bases and 6 bases respectively, with 18 bases between them. The CDR3 consists of 13 residues.

The specimen sequenced was peripheral blood. The chain employs TRBV10-3 and TRBJ1-2; tentatively, D is TRBD1 (6 bases). The TCR was taken from a man between 40 and 49 years old with primary liver carcinoma and hepatitis B virus infection. DNA of the CDR3: TGTGCCACCGCCCCGGGACAACCCGATGGCTACACCTTC. It yields the protein CATAPGQPDGYTF.